The T cell receptor (beta chain) described here comes from a study of blood T cell repertoires in COVID-19. Turning to the study itself: COVID-19 samples from acute and convalescent phases originated in the United States, Italy and Spain. Sample material is recorded as cDNA or gDNA derived from T cells, B-cell-depleted T cells, or PBMCs.

The authors' processing: Amplified reference gene primers provided the basis for estimating nucleated cell counts. Sequenced by immunoSEQ multiplex PCR; TCRdb stores in-frame clones only, minus some. The DNA gave D and trimming, while V, J and clone size come from that table. Of roughly 180,000 clones in the sample, about 83% are singletons; the top ten hold 7.5% to 8%. The CDR3 contains 14 residues. CDR1 and CDR2 (germline): MNHEY, SVGAGI. The ends were cut back, 2 bases at V and 1 base at J, with 8 bases in the middle. The source material was peripheral blood. The chain uses TRBV6-5 and TRBJ1-1, with D possibly TRBD1 on 5 matching bases. The sequence derives from a man between 40 and 49 years old who had recovered from COVID-19. CDR3 sequence: CASSYHGGNTEAFF. CDR3 bases: TGTGCCAGCAGTTACCACGGGGGGAACACTGAAGCTTTCTTT.